This T cell receptor beta chain was recovered during a study of beta chain features in type 1 diabetes. Every bit of the isolated RNA underwent reverse transcription, so sequencing read expressed TCRB transcripts. The table came from immunoSEQ multiplex PCR; TCRdb's copy has only in-frame clones and leaves some out. Of roughly 290,000 clones listed, about 8.5% are singletons. This clone was counted a few times. CDR3 length equals 12 residues. The V and J ends lost 0 bases and 5 bases respectively, with 7 bases between them. Per the germline V gene, CDR1 is SQVTM and CDR2 is ANQGSEA. The sequence was obtained from a woman between 18 and 30 years old in good health. The rearrangement joins TRBV29-1 to TRBJ2-5; D ambiguous. Sequencing input: central memory CD4+ T cells from blood. CDR3 region: CSVEERRETQYF. DNA of the CDR3: TGCAGCGTTGAAGAGAGAAGGGAGACCCAGTACTTC.